The 20 T cell receptor beta chains presented below share a single source sample, sequenced in a study of T cells in tuberculosis. Clones were sequenced by immunoSEQ multiplex PCR, and TCRdb holds only the in-frame ones, with some missing. The sample holds under 40,000 clones, approximately 93% seen once. The sequencing sample was made of PBMCs. The receptors originated from a donor aged 10-30 years with latent tuberculosis or without tuberculosis infection.

V gene TRBV30 combines with J gene TRBJ2-2; TRBD1 matches at 9 bases. J gave up 5 bases and V 2 bases, and 9 bases lay outside the gene matches. The germline V gene has CDR1 GTSNPN and CDR2 SVGIG (reference sequence). This CDR3 is 16 amino acids long. This CDR3 is CAWSLPGQGRTGELFF. Written as DNA, the CDR3 is TGTGCCTGGAGTTTACCGGGACAGGGAAGGACCGGGGAGCTGTTTTTT.

The chain uses TRBV4-1 and TRBJ1-2; TRBD1 might be the D (5 bases). The ends were cut back, 0 bases at V and 2 bases at J, with 7 bases in the middle. Germline values: CDR1 MGHRA, CDR2 YSYEKL. The CDR3 is made up of 14 amino acids. The CDR3 nucleotides read TGCGCCAGCAGCCAAGATCAGGGCAACTATGGCTACACCTTC. Its translation is CASSQDQGNYGYTF.

This sequence joins TRBV9 and TRBJ1-6; D ambiguous. Germline V CDR1 and CDR2: SGDLS, YYNGEE. The CDR3 is 15 residues long. The V end lost 4 bases, the J end lost 10 bases, and 18 bases lay between the germline ends. The CDR3 loop is CASSNTGRLGSPLHF. The CDR3 DNA sequence: TGTGCCAGCAGCAATACCGGGAGGCTGGGCTCACCCCTCCACTTT.

The gene calls are TRBV7-8 and TRBJ2-1; 13 bases map to TRBD2. The V and J ends lost 5 bases and 0 bases, in that order; junction bases with no gene match: 16. The germline CDR1 and CDR2 sequences are SGHVS and FQNEAQ. The CDR3 sequence is 21 residues long. The CDR3 protein is CASSTPRTSGGSSSSYNEQFF. CDR3 nucleotide sequence: TGTGCCAGCAGCACGCCGAGGACTAGCGGGGGATCCAGTAGCTCCTACAATGAGCAGTTCTTC.

The chain joins TRBV9 to TRBJ1-5; weak D call: TRBD1 (6 bases). V was cut by 0 bases and J by 9 bases, with 13 bases left in between. The CDR3 consists of 14 residues. Germline V CDR1 and CDR2: SGDLS, YYNGEE. The CDR3 DNA sequence: TGTGCCAGCAGCGTAGAAGGGGGGGCCGGGCCCCAGCATTTT. Translated, it gives CASSVEGGAGPQHF.

V and J are TRBV5-5 and TRBJ2-3, with 7 bases fitting TRBD2. Germline V gene lookup returns CDR1 SGHKS and CDR2 YYEKEE (reference sequence). The CDR3 extends over 14 amino acids. Unmatched junction bases numbered 5, after V lost 4 bases and J lost 3 bases. The CDR3 spells CASSAGRSTDTQYF. The CDR3 DNA sequence: TGTGCCAGCAGCGCCGGGAGGTCAACAGATACGCAGTATTTT.

In this sample, this clone turned up a few times. The V call is TRBV19, the J call TRBJ2-2; D is possibly TRBD2 (5 bases). V lost 1 base, J lost 16 bases, and 13 bases lay in between. The CDR3 extends over 12 amino acids. Germline loops: CDR1 LNHDA, CDR2 SQIVND (reference sequence). This chain's CDR3 is CASSIVSGFPFF. As DNA, the CDR3 is TGTGCCAGTAGTATAGTAAGCGGTTTTCCGTTTTTT.

V gene TRBV18 combines with J gene TRBJ2-5; 7 bases are shared with TRBD1. V was pared by 3 bases and J by 5 bases, with 9 bases of the junction left unmatched. Germline assignment: CDR1 KGHSH and CDR2 LQKENI. This CDR3 contains 15 residues. The CDR3 bases are TGTGCCAGCTCACCGATCGTTCAGGGGGAGGAGACCCAGTACTTC. It is translated as CASSPIVQGEETQYF.

This clone was recorded a few times. This chain connects TRBV30 to TRBJ1-2, with D tentatively TRBD1 (6 bases). The CDR3 is 12 amino acids. Trimming stripped 0 bases from V and 7 bases from J, with 9 bases between. Germline-derived CDR1 and CDR2 are GTSNPN and SVGIG (reference sequence). The CDR3 DNA reads as TGTGCCTGGAGTGTCACAGGGATTGGCTACACCTTC. The encoded protein is CAWSVTGIGYTF.

Here the CDR3 reads CASSQYWGESQPQHF. As DNA, the CDR3 is TGCGCCAGCAGCCAATATTGGGGGGAAAGTCAGCCCCAGCATTTT. The chain has TRBV4-3 and TRBJ1-5, with D possibly TRBD1 on 5 matching bases. Per germline, CDR1 LGHNA and CDR2 YSLEER. V was clipped by 2 bases and J by 6 bases, with 14 bases between them. CDR3 length: 15 residues.

The chain has TRBV7-9 and TRBJ2-5, with TRBD1 as a possible D gene (5 bases). The CDR3 covers 14 residues. Germline values: CDR1 SEHNR, CDR2 FQNEAQ (reference sequence). V lost 5 bases to trimming and J lost 1 base, with 11 bases between them. The DNA of the CDR3 is TGTGCCAGCAGCCCCTGGGGCAGCCAAGAGACCCAGTACTTC. This codes for CASSPWGSQETQYF.

The rearrangement uses TRBV30 and TRBJ1-1, with D hard to call. The CDR3 length is 11 residues. V lost 2 bases and J 3 bases, leaving 4 bases between the germline ends. CDR1 and CDR2 (germline): GTSNPN, SVGIG (reference sequence). The DNA for the CDR3 is TGTGCCTGGAGTCCTTACACTGAAGCTTTCTTT. Translation: CAWSPYTEAFF.

V gene TRBV28 combines with J gene TRBJ2-1, with 8 bases matching TRBD2. CDR3 length: 18 amino acids. With 3 bases clipped from V and 9 bases from J, the junction kept 19 bases outside the gene matches. CDR1 MDHEN and CDR2 SYDVKM come from the germline V gene. CDR3 amino acids: CASSFTGTAGVLRTEQFF. Here the CDR3 DNA reads TGTGCCAGCAGTTTTACAGGTACAGCGGGAGTACTTAGGACTGAGCAGTTCTTC.

V gene TRBV7-2 combines with J gene TRBJ1-4; the D gene is possibly TRBD1 (6 bases). Per the germline V gene, CDR1 is SGHTA and CDR2 is FQGNSA. Trimming stripped 1 base from V and 8 bases from J, with 14 bases between. CDR3 length: 15 residues. CDR3: CASSLVRGRGEKLFF. The CDR3 DNA is TGTGCCAGCAGCTTAGTAAGGGGTAGGGGGGAAAAACTGTTTTTT.

This clone was counted only a few times. This rearrangement joins TRBV7-9 to TRBJ1-1, with D possibly TRBD1 on 6 matching bases. This CDR3 region has 14 residues. Trimming removed 4 bases from V and 2 bases from J, with 11 bases in between. Germline V CDR1 and CDR2: SEHNR, FQNEAQ (reference sequence). The CDR3 DNA follows: TGTGCCAGCAGCTACGGGACACCCAACACTGAAGCTTTCTTT. This gives the protein CASSYGTPNTEAFF.

The gene calls are TRBV5-1 and TRBJ1-1; D might be TRBD1 (6 bases). The CDR3 consists of 15 residues. Germline values: CDR1 SGHRS, CDR2 YFSETQ. Trimming removed 0 bases at V and 4 bases at J, with 13 bases between. As DNA, the CDR3 is TGCGCCAGCAGCTTGGCAGTCACAGGGCCCACTGAAGCTTTCTTT. This gives the protein CASSLAVTGPTEAFF. Full variable domain (missing parts from reference TRBV5-1 and TRBJ1-1): KAGVTQTPRYLIKTRGQQVTLSCSPISGHRSVSWYQQTPGQGLQFLFEYFSETQRNKGNFPGRFSGRQFSNSRSEMNVSTLELGDSALYLCASSLAVTGPTEAFFGQGTRLTVV.

With respect to this clone: One end of the junction is discordant with germline, which a read error may explain. This chain joins TRBV7-9 and TRBJ2-1; TRBD2 matches at 8 bases. The CDR3 length is 16 residues. Germline-derived CDR1 and CDR2 are SEHNR and FQNEAQ (reference sequence). CDR3 sequence reads: CASSLDTSGSSNEQFF. DNA for the CDR3: TGTGCCAGCAGCTTAGACACTAGCGGTTCCTCCAATGAGCAGTTCTTC.

The chain combines TRBV6-5 with TRBJ2-1; 10 bases map to TRBD2. Looked up from germline, CDR1 is MNHEY and CDR2 is SVGAGI. This CDR3 spans 15 amino acids. The ends lost 6 bases at V and 3 bases at J; junction bases unmatched: 5. Here the CDR3 DNA reads TGTGCCAGCAGCCTCGGGACTAGCGACTACAATGAGCAGTTCTTC. Encoded protein: CASSLGTSDYNEQFF.

The V call is TRBV6-5, the J call TRBJ1-1; maybe TRBD1 (5 bases). V was shortened by 3 bases and J by 5 bases, with 13 bases between the two germline ends. The CDR3 consists of 14 residues. Germline CDR1 MNHEY, CDR2 SVGAGI. DNA for the CDR3: TGTGCCAGCAGTTATACACGCAAGGGGACTGAAGCTTTCTTT. It encodes CASSYTRKGTEAFF.

This sequence joins TRBV6-5 and TRBJ1-5; 7 nucleotides align to TRBD1. The CDR3 contains 14 residues. The V segment lost 0 bases and the J segment 6 bases; nucleotides outside the gene matches: 2. Per germline, CDR1 MNHEY and CDR2 SVGAGI. CDR3 loop: CASSYSAGGQPQHF. The CDR3 bases are TGTGCCAGCAGTTACTCCGCAGGGGGTCAGCCCCAGCATTTT.